A selection of T cell receptor beta chains follows, all from one sample in a study of control samples from healthy donors and cancer patients. The data were produced by immunoSEQ multiplex PCR, yet TCRdb's version contains in-frame clones alone and is incomplete. Of about 190,000 clones in the sample, roughly nine tenths were seen once. The sample was blood. The source is a man younger than 45 in good health. Both conserved end residues are part of each CDR3. Each record gives: V gene, J gene, CDR3 protein.

v_gene: TRBV5-6
j_gene: TRBJ1-2
CDR3aa: CASSLIATSGYTF

v_gene: TRBV3-1/TRBV3-2
j_gene: TRBJ1-1
CDR3aa: CASSPLGRQRNTEAFF

v_gene: TRBV27
j_gene: TRBJ2-7
CDR3aa: CASSTSDGFPYEQYF

v_gene: TRBV18
j_gene: TRBJ1-1
CDR3aa: CASSPRRDGQAFF

v_gene: TRBV30
j_gene: TRBJ2-7
CDR3aa: CAWRGVSYEQYF

v_gene: TRBV4-1
j_gene: TRBJ2-3
CDR3aa: CASSQVRQGVRTDTQYF

v_gene: TRBV9
j_gene: TRBJ1-1
CDR3aa: CASSVAKDRGREAFF

v_gene: TRBV5-6
j_gene: TRBJ1-5
CDR3aa: CASSSHQPQHF

v_gene: TRBV5-6
j_gene: TRBJ1-4
CDR3aa: CASSSGTNEKLFF

v_gene: TRBV7-9
j_gene: TRBJ1-4
CDR3aa: CASSYPEWSNEKLFF

v_gene: TRBV27
j_gene: TRBJ2-7
CDR3aa: CASTEGAHYEQYF

v_gene: TRBV7-9
j_gene: TRBJ1-5
CDR3aa: CASSRLEEMGQPQHF

v_gene: TRBV14
j_gene: TRBJ2-7
CDR3aa: CASSQAGTATYEQYF

v_gene: TRBV15
j_gene: TRBJ2-7
CDR3aa: CATSRDRGLYEQYF

v_gene: TRBV5-1
j_gene: TRBJ1-1
CDR3aa: CASSLVGQSTEAFF

v_gene: TRBV2
j_gene: TRBJ2-7
CDR3aa: CASNPAGEQYF

v_gene: TRBV11-2
j_gene: TRBJ1-4
CDR3aa: CASSLDGGGADEKLFF

v_gene: TRBV3-1/TRBV3-2
j_gene: TRBJ2-2
CDR3aa: CASSPRGAGNTGELFF

v_gene: TRBV7-9
j_gene: TRBJ2-3
CDR3aa: CASSLAGGTDTQYF

v_gene: TRBV18
j_gene: TRBJ1-1
CDR3aa: CASSATGGGNTEAFF

v_gene: TRBV7-8
j_gene: TRBJ2-1
CDR3aa: CASSFGLADNEQFF

v_gene: TRBV4-2
j_gene: TRBJ2-2
CDR3aa: CASSQDPISGGFTGELFF

v_gene: TRBV9
j_gene: TRBJ1-2
CDR3aa: CASSVEGSRARGYGYTF

v_gene: TRBV20-1
j_gene: TRBJ2-7
CDR3aa: CSASGDRVMKEQYF

v_gene: TRBV18
j_gene: TRBJ1-3
CDR3aa: CASSPRQVLSSGNTIYF

v_gene: TRBV6-2/TRBV6-3
j_gene: TRBJ2-5
CDR3aa: CASSYSGVRGETQYF

v_gene: TRBV29-1
j_gene: TRBJ1-2
CDR3aa: CSVGDGELSYGYTF

v_gene: TRBV19
j_gene: TRBJ1-1
CDR3aa: CASSIWGAGEAFF

v_gene: TRBV19
j_gene: TRBJ2-6
CDR3aa: CASSFADSGANVLTF

v_gene: TRBV10-2
j_gene: TRBJ1-1
CDR3aa: CASTGWSTEAFF

v_gene: TRBV14
j_gene: TRBJ2-2
CDR3aa: CASSQGQGKTGELFF

v_gene: TRBV5-6
j_gene: TRBJ1-2
CDR3aa: CASSLPRGQGNYGYTF

v_gene: TRBV6-5
j_gene: TRBJ2-3
CDR3aa: CASSYSSRADTQYF

v_gene: TRBV5-1
j_gene: TRBJ2-3
CDR3aa: CASSLGQVTDTQYF

v_gene: TRBV9
j_gene: TRBJ1-4
CDR3aa: CASSPKGAGLGEKLFF

v_gene: TRBV6-1
j_gene: TRBJ1-6
CDR3aa: CASSEATQGAYNSPLHF

v_gene: TRBV3-1/TRBV3-2
j_gene: TRBJ1-3
CDR3aa: CASSQEWGQALHSSGNTIYF

v_gene: TRBV28
j_gene: TRBJ2-7
CDR3aa: CASSLRGGGTYEQYF

v_gene: TRBV10-2
j_gene: TRBJ1-1
CDR3aa: CASSIQGAREAFF

v_gene: TRBV7-2
j_gene: TRBJ2-3
CDR3aa: CASSLDGLGTDTQYF

v_gene: TRBV9
j_gene: TRBJ2-6
CDR3aa: CASSVFSGANVLTF

v_gene: TRBV21-1
j_gene: TRBJ1-2
CDR3aa: CASSPPGEPYGYTF

v_gene: TRBV5-1
j_gene: TRBJ1-1
CDR3aa: CASSPTGDTEAFF

v_gene: TRBV10-1
j_gene: TRBJ1-6
CDR3aa: CASSASWNSPLHF

v_gene: TRBV10-2
j_gene: TRBJ1-2
CDR3aa: CASSETGDSGGYTF

v_gene: TRBV7-2
j_gene: TRBJ1-2
CDR3aa: CASSLTTF

v_gene: TRBV5-4
j_gene: TRBJ2-7
CDR3aa: CASSARQGREQYF

v_gene: TRBV5-1
j_gene: TRBJ2-1
CDR3aa: CATNPGTVRNNEQFF

v_gene: TRBV24-1
j_gene: TRBJ1-5
CDR3aa: CATSDSGSNQPQHF

v_gene: TRBV7-9
j_gene: TRBJ1-6
CDR3aa: CASSTGGDSPLHF

v_gene: TRBV6-4
j_gene: TRBJ2-3
CDR3aa: CASSDRAGSTDTQYF

v_gene: TRBV7-9
j_gene: TRBJ1-6
CDR3aa: CASSSPDLGQGNSPLHF

v_gene: TRBV13
j_gene: TRBJ1-1
CDR3aa: CASSVAGGVGTEAFF

v_gene: TRBV24-1
j_gene: TRBJ1-1
CDR3aa: CATSDSTDGNTEAFF

v_gene: TRBV18
j_gene: TRBJ2-6
CDR3aa: CTINPVRASGGPGANVLTF

v_gene: TRBV18
j_gene: TRBJ2-5
CDR3aa: CASSPYRKETQYF

v_gene: TRBV2
j_gene: TRBJ2-3
CDR3aa: CASSESSSNTGTQYF

v_gene: TRBV19
j_gene: TRBJ1-6
CDR3aa: CASSRGQNNSPLHF

v_gene: TRBV11-3
j_gene: TRBJ2-2
CDR3aa: CASSLGGNTGELFF